This record covers a single T cell receptor beta chain. Its antigen is currently unknown. This specimen comes from a study of CD8 T cells in Susac syndrome. Study overall: Among the Susac syndrome patients who underwent sequencing, about 6 had clinically active disease, while roughly eight of them were in remission.

RNA in amounts of roughly 0.5 to 1 ug was reverse transcribed with random hexamers. TCRdb reprocessed the immunoSEQ multiplex PCR reads with MiXCR, giving one entry per CDR3 protein. The sample includes under 200,000 distinct CDR3 sequences, roughly 95% seen only once; the top ten take 0.095% to 0.15%. Study-wide results and limits: The TCR sequencing and HLA analysis in the study involved a relatively small number of individuals, as the study acknowledged. The authors found no clonal expansion in Susac syndrome CD4+ T cell repertoires.

The TCR originated in a human donor with Susac syndrome. The sequenced sample was CD4+ T cells from PBMCs.

This CDR3 is CSASVFLRAKNIQYF. CDR3 DNA: TGCAGTGCTAGTGTGTTTCTGAGAGCCAAAAACATTCAGTACTTC. This sequence joins TRBV20-1 and TRBJ2-4; D is unclear. The CDR3 has 15 residues. Germline assignment: CDR1 DFQATT and CDR2 SNEGSKA (reference sequence). The V and J ends lost 3 bases and 0 bases respectively, with 12 bases between them.